Below are 11 T cell receptor beta chains sequenced from a single sample in a study of cytomegalovirus exposure and HLA in healthy donors. Data came from immunoSEQ multiplex PCR; TCRdb stores just in-frame clones and leaves some out. The top ten hold around 5% of the sample, which has tens of thousands of clones, 95% to 96% seen once. The sequencing input was PBMCs. The source is a young woman in good health and CMV-seropositive.

The chain carries TRBV7-2 and TRBJ2-3, with TRBD2 matching 10 bases. After removal of 4 bases from V and 6 bases from J, the junction contained 7 bases not matched to a gene. This CDR3 is built from 15 residues. Germline CDR1 SGHTA, CDR2 FQGNSA. CDR3 loop: CASSSSLAGVDTQYF. The CDR3 DNA is TGTGCCAGCAGCTCCTCGCTAGCGGGGGTGGATACGCAGTATTTT. Combining the CDR3 with reference TRBV7-2 and TRBJ2-3 gives the whole variable domain GAGVSQSPSNKVTEKGKDVELRCDPISGHTALYWYRQSLGQGLEFLIYFQGNSAPDKSGLPSDRFSAERTGGSVSTLTIQRTQQEDSAVYLCASSSSLAGVDTQYFGPGTRLTVL.

The J gene is TRBJ2-7, the V gene TRBV7-8; weak D call: TRBD2 (5 bases). Germline CDR1 and CDR2: SGHVS and FQNEAQ. V lost 3 bases and J 5 bases, leaving 14 bases between the germline ends. The CDR3 spans 14 residues. The chain's CDR3 is CASSLRVVTHEQYF. CDR3 in DNA: TGTGCCAGCAGCTTGAGGGTCGTTACCCACGAGCAGTACTTC.

With respect to this clone: Germline and junction disagree at one end, which may indicate a read error. The CDR3, as DNA: TGTGCTAGCAGCTTAGGACAGGCTGCAACTAATGAAAAACTGTTTTTT. This encodes CASSLGQAATNEKLFF. The chain combines TRBV7-7 with TRBJ1-4, with 7 bases aligning to TRBD1. This CDR3 has 16 residues. Germline CDR1 reads SSHAT; CDR2 reads FNYEAQ (reference sequence).

This chain connects TRBV6-5 to TRBJ2-7; TRBD2 agrees at 7 bases. Looked up from germline, CDR1 is MNHEY and CDR2 is SVGAGI. The CDR3 is 14 residues long. Germline trimming cut 5 bases from V and 2 bases from J; bases unmatched to any gene: 6. Here the CDR3 reads CASSRSGTAYEQYF. Written as DNA, the CDR3 is TGTGCCAGCAGTCGCAGCGGGACCGCCTACGAGCAGTACTTC.

The genes are TRBV15 and TRBJ2-3; TRBD1 is a possible D gene (6 bases). The CDR3 covers 16 residues. V was shortened by 0 bases and J by 2 bases, with 12 bases between the two germline ends. Germline V gene data show CDR1 as LNHNV and CDR2 as YYDKDF (reference sequence). The CDR3 reads CATSRDIGGDTDTQYF. DNA of the CDR3: TGTGCCACCAGCAGAGATATAGGGGGAGACACAGATACGCAGTATTTT.

This chain links TRBV5-6 with TRBJ2-2; D gene unclear. This CDR3 region has 13 residues. The germline gives CDR1 SGHDT, CDR2 YYEEEE. Trimming removed 7 bases from V and 5 bases from J, with 12 bases in between. CDR3 loop: CASSPAGTGELFF. For the CDR3, the DNA is TGTGCCAGCTCCCCTGCCGGGACCGGGGAGCTGTTTTTT.

This chain links TRBV27 with TRBJ2-2, with D possibly TRBD1 on 5 matching bases. The CDR3 totals 14 residues. V dropped 7 bases and J dropped 4 bases, with 13 bases sitting between them. Germline loops: CDR1 MNHEY, CDR2 SMNVEV (reference sequence). The CDR3 sequence is CASKSRGSTGELFF. The CDR3 region has the DNA TGTGCCAGCAAGTCAAGGGGAAGCACCGGGGAGCTGTTTTTT.

The chain carries TRBV5-4 and TRBJ2-5, with 7 bases aligning to TRBD2. There are 13 residues in the CDR3. Trimming cost V 4 bases and J 5 bases; bases outside gene matches: 5. From germline, CDR1 is SGHNT and CDR2 YYREEE (reference sequence). CDR3 sequence: CASSPHSGETQYF. The CDR3 DNA reads TGTGCCAGCAGCCCCCATAGCGGGGAGACCCAGTACTTC.

The chain employs TRBV6-5 and TRBJ1-5, with 7 bases matching TRBD1. The CDR3 runs to 15 residues. With 0 bases clipped from V and 5 bases from J, the junction kept 4 bases outside the gene matches. In germline, CDR1 is MNHEY, CDR2 SVGAGI. CDR3 nucleotide sequence: TGTGCCAGCAGTTACTCAGGGACAGTCCATCAGCCCCAGCATTTT. Translation gives CASSYSGTVHQPQHF.

The genes are TRBV19 and TRBJ2-7; tentatively, D is TRBD2 (5 bases). The V end was cut by 5 bases, the J end by 3 bases, with 11 bases between. Germline CDR1 is LNHDA and CDR2 is SQIVND (reference sequence). This CDR3 is 13 amino acids long. CDR3 in DNA: TGTGCCAGTAGTTTCCTAGCCAACTACGAGCAGTACTTC. It translates to CASSFLANYEQYF.

This clone was detected only once. The gene calls are TRBV29-1 and TRBJ2-7, with TRBD2 as a possible D gene (6 bases). Per the germline V gene, CDR1 is SQVTM and CDR2 is ANQGSEA. The CDR3 sequence is 14 residues long. Trimming removed 5 bases from V and 5 bases from J, with 19 bases in between. This CDR3 is CSVRTRRESHEQYF. CDR3 in DNA: TGCAGCGTTCGTACTCGACGGGAGTCTCACGAGCAGTACTTC.